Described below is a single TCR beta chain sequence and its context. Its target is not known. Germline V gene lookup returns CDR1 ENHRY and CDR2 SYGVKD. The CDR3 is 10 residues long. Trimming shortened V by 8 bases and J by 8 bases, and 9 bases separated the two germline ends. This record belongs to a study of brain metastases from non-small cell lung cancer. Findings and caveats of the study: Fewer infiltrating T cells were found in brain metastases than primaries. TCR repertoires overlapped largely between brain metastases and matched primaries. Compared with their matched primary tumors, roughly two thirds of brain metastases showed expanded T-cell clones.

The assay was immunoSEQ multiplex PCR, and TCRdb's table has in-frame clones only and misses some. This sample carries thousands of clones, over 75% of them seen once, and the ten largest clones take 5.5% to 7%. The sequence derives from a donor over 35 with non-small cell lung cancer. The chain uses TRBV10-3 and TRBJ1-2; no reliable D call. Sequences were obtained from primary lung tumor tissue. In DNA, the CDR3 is TGTGCCATCCGCTCGAGCGGCTACACCTTC. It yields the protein CAIRSSGYTF.